The entry that follows covers one T cell receptor (beta chain) sequence. The antigen is not known. The sample is drawn from a study of cytomegalovirus exposure and HLA in healthy donors. General study results and limits: Confirmation was obtained in vitro that a few CMV-associated chains are specific for CMV antigens. Later on, an analysis showed TCR association rates differing by HLA locus, with DRB1 the most and HLA-C the fewest.

The study ran its PCR with 60 Vbeta and 13 Jbeta primers. TCRdb's copy holds only in-frame clones and misses some; the assay was immunoSEQ multiplex PCR. The data contain approximately 100,000 clones, 79% of them singletons. Germline V gene lookup returns CDR1 SGDLS and CDR2 YYNGEE. V was pared by 4 bases and J by 8 bases, with 12 bases of the junction left unmatched. The CDR3 contains 16 residues. Sequencing was carried out using PBMCs. The genes are TRBV9 and TRBJ1-2, with 12 bases matching TRBD1. This receptor was identified in a middle-aged man in good health and CMV-seropositive. The CDR3 is CASSRDVGQGARGYTF. CDR3 coding DNA: TGTGCCAGCAGCAGAGACGTGGGACAGGGGGCGAGAGGCTACACCTTC.